The present entry profiles one T cell receptor (beta chain) with its context. Its matching antigen is unknown. CDR1 and CDR2 from the germline V gene are SEHNR and FQNEAQ (reference sequence). The CDR3 extends over 13 amino acids. V shed 5 bases and J shed 3 bases, with 10 bases lying between them. CD25-based Treg depletion was applied to purified naive CD4+ T cells. Semi-nested PCR with Nested Universal Primer A followed constant-region reverse priming of full-length variable regions. TCRdb used MiXCR to reprocess the 5' RACE reads, holding one entry per CDR3 protein. The table lists fewer than 60,000 distinct CDR3 sequences, more than 25% of them singletons. Findings and limits, study-wide: Whole repertoires were not studied in the larger cohort, only one V-J beta rearrangement.

The chain has TRBV7-9 and TRBJ2-5; perhaps TRBD2 as D (5 bases). The sample taken for sequencing was naive CD4+ T cells sorted from blood. Indicated subset: naive CD4+ T cells, CD4+CD45RA+CD25-. The TCR sequence derives from a female donor with breast cancer. CDR3 amino acids: CASSPLAEETQYF. CDR3 DNA: TGTGCCAGCAGCCCCCTAGCAGAAGAGACCCAGTACTTC.